Each of the 4 T cell receptor beta chains below was sequenced from the same sample in a study of T cells after yellow fever vaccination. Using its own MiXCR run on the 5' RACE reads, TCRdb lists one record per CDR3 protein. The table shows about 550,000 distinct CDR3 sequences, with around 21% occurring only once. The source material was PBMCs, sampled 15 days after the yellow fever booster vaccination. All receptors come from a man aged 25 to 40 who received the YFV17D yellow fever vaccine.

This clonotype was counted between two and nine times. V and J are TRBV4-3 and TRBJ2-3; D gene uncertain. CDR1 and CDR2 (germline): LGHNA, YSLEER. This CDR3 region has 15 residues. Trimming took off 4 bases at V and 0 bases at J, with 11 bases between the two ends. The DNA of the CDR3 is TGCGCCAGCAGCCTCCGACGGACGAGCACAGATACGCAGTATTTT. This encodes CASSLRRTSTDTQYF.

This clonotype came up a few times. The chain is built from TRBV7-6 and TRBJ2-4, with D perhaps being TRBD1 or TRBD2 (5 bases each). The CDR3 totals 17 residues. V was pared by 7 bases and J by 1 base, with 20 bases between. Germline V gene lookup returns CDR1 SGHVS and CDR2 FNYEAQ. The CDR3 spells CASTLLPGRLAKNIQYF. The CDR3 DNA follows: TGTGCCAGCACCCTACTACCGGGACGGTTGGCCAAAAACATTCAGTACTTC. Combining the CDR3 with reference TRBV7-6 and TRBJ2-4 gives the whole variable domain GAGVSQSPRYKVTKRGQDVALRCDPISGHVSLYWYRQALGQGPEFLTYFNYEAQQDKSGLPNDRFSAERPEGSISTLTIQRTEQRDSAMYRCASTLLPGRLAKNIQYFGAGTRLSVL.

V usage is TRBV7-8 and J usage is TRBJ2-3; a possible D gene is TRBD2 (5 bases). This CDR3 has 14 residues. CDR1 and CDR2 from the germline V gene are SGHVS and FQNEAQ. The V end lost 1 base, the J end lost 5 bases, and 10 bases lay between the germline ends. Written as DNA, the CDR3 is TGTGCCAGCAGCTTAGGTATCGGGGTAGATACGCAGTATTTT. The encoded protein is CASSLGIGVDTQYF.

This clonotype has more than one count but fewer than ten. The chain carries TRBV6-2 or TRBV6-3 and TRBJ2-7; D unresolved. Germline-derived CDR1 and CDR2 are MNHEY and SVGEGT. The CDR3 runs to 14 residues. V was trimmed by 6 bases and J by 0 bases, leaving 12 bases between them. As DNA, the CDR3 is TGTGCCAGCAGGGGTCGATTGGGCTCCTACGAGCAGTACTTC. Translating it yields CASRGRLGSYEQYF.